This T cell receptor beta chain was obtained from a study of blood T cell repertoires in COVID-19 (dated by TCRdb to 2018 to 2020). Concerning the study at large: The collaborator samples originated in the United States, Italy and Spain and spanned the acute and convalescent phases of COVID-19. The material from the prospective study consisted of cDNA or gDNA derived from T cells, B-cell-depleted T cells, or PBMCs. The dataset comprised deeply sampled blood TCRbeta repertoires from subjects exposed to, actively infected with, or recovered from COVID-19. The repertoires were made available in a free public database intended to serve as a resource for research on the immune response to SARS-CoV-2. The samples were drawn from the first 160 participants of the ongoing ImmuneRACE study and from roughly 1,300 subjects provided by 6 global collaborators. Sample metadata almost always included a de-identified subject ID, COVID-19 status, age in years and sex. Where HLA class I and class II types were available, the types were taken from metadata supplied by the sample provider, not from assay-based typing.

Summary of the overall study and its limitations: How much clinical and demographic metadata was included differed by source and by participant, and the metadata was provided uncurated.

Collaborating institutions collected whole blood in K2EDTA tubes following their own protocols. Collaborator samples were shipped for TCRbeta analysis as frozen whole blood, isolated PBMCs, or DNA extracted from either sample type. The CDR3, from cysteine to phenylalanine, totals 13 residues. Only the CDR3 DNA is retained, 39 bases long and in frame from the first base. Relative to germline, V is 4 bases shorter and J is 2 bases shorter, with 12 bases between their ends. Reading the germline V gene gives CDR1 SQVTM and CDR2 ANQGSEA. TCRbeta CDR3 regions were amplified from genomic DNA by means of the immunoSEQ Assay, a bias-controlled multiplex PCR. The paper's processing steps were these. The number of nucleated cells in each sample was estimated by amplification of reference gene primers within the assay. To quantify the absolute abundance of each unique TCRbeta CDR3 rearrangement, sequence reads were collapsed and filtered. For each sample, productive Simpson clonality was calculated as the square root of Simpson's diversity index across productive rearrangements. In its TCRdb copy, this immuneACCESS table keeps in-frame sequences only and misses some clones. Where compared with another copy, unresolved V genes explain less than half of these, and the others have no known cause. That table furnishes V, J and clone size, whereas the DNA furnished D and trimming. The sample table shows some 97,000 clones, and approximately 80% are seen once. About an eighth of the sample belongs to the ten largest clones.

Regarding this clone: Its recognized antigen is unknown. One base away there is no much larger clone; base qualities are not given.

The clonotype comes from a man in his fifties with active or convalescent COVID-19. The sample comprised peripheral blood. The V and J segments used are TRBV29-1 and TRBJ2-7; the D gene is possibly TRBD1, with 6 bases matching. CDR3 region: CSVVAQGTYEQYF. The bases are TGCAGCGTTGTGGCACAGGGTACCTACGAGCAGTACTTC.